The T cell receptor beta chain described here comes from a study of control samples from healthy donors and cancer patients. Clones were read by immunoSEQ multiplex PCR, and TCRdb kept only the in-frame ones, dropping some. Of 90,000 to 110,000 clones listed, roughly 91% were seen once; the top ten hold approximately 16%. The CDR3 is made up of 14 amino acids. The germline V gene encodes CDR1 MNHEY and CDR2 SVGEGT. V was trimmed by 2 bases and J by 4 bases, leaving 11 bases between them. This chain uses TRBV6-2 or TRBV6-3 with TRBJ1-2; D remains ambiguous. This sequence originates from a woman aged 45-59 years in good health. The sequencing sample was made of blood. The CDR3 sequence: CASSYTGRSYGYTF. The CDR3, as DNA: TGTGCCAGCAGTTACACGGGCAGGAGCTATGGCTACACCTTC.